The following is a T cell receptor (beta chain) sequence with its context. Its specificity is unknown. The record originates from a study of regulatory T cells in long-lasting Graves disease. About the research overall: Graves' disease counted as persistent after over 5 years of antithyroid drugs with positive TSH receptor antibodies. Overall study findings and caveats: Sharing of public clonotypes was greater in persistent patients (about 2,700) than in new patients (around 880).

The time point here: persistent/refractory GD, antithyroid drugs over 5 years with positive TRAb. PBMC-extracted RNA yielded the TCR library. CDR3 regions were amplified by Arm-PCR using iRepertoire HTBI primers to build TCR beta libraries. TCRdb called the multiplex PCR reads again in MiXCR, with one record for every CDR3 protein. This table holds some 300,000 distinct CDR3 sequences, 20% to 25% found once. This TCR came from a female donor with Graves disease. The input for sequencing was peripheral blood mononuclear cells (PBMCs), taken when the disease was refractory, from a patient treated with antithyroid drugs.

The CDR3 nucleotides are TGTGCCAGCAGGAAAAGGACAGGGGGTTCACCCCTCCACTTT. Amino acids: CASRKRTGGSPLHF. The chain is built from TRBV28 and TRBJ1-6, with 10 bases identical to TRBD1. The germline V gene encodes CDR1 MDHEN and CDR2 SYDVKM. The J segment lost 9 bases and the V segment lost 6 bases, leaving 5 bases of the junction unmatched. This CDR3 region has 14 residues.